This T cell receptor (beta chain) was documented in a study of T cells in Graves' hyperthyroidism and ophthalmopathy (dated by TCRdb to 2018 to 2020). General notes on the study: Peripheral blood samples were taken at the time of initial diagnosis, prior to any treatment. The 100 discovery patients were randomly divided into training and test sets at a 7:3 ratio. Prospective prediction of ophthalmopathy was tested in an independent validation cohort of fewer than 20 hyperthyroidism patients and some 17 patients who later progressed to ophthalmopathy. The paper reports TCR Vbeta CDR3 sequencing of approximately 130 peripheral blood samples: 40 to 45 ophthalmopathy, under 80 hyperthyroidism and about 17 progressor patients. To identify distinguishing TCR V-J signatures, a discovery cohort of about 100 patients was used, comprising approximately 40 with Graves' ophthalmopathy and 57 with stable Graves' hyperthyroidism. In addition, the study compared T-cell repertoires in thyroid tissue and in blood from roughly six Graves' hyperthyroidism patients. After sampling, hyperthyroidism patients received methimazole starting at 30 mg daily, and ophthalmopathy patients received high-dose intravenous methylprednisolone.

Graves' hyperthyroidism was defined as stable when no progression to ophthalmopathy occurred over 18 months of follow-up. Hyperthyroidism patients were newly diagnosed, with disease duration under 2 months, and aged 18 to 65 years. Any patient with an uncontrolled infection, another autoimmune disease, pregnancy or lactation was excluded. Diagnoses were based on clinical symptoms, serum thyroxine and TRAb, thyroid ultrasound and orbital computed tomography. PBMCs were separated from 10 ml of fresh peripheral blood using Ficoll-Paque density gradient centrifugation. Trizol reagent was used to extract total RNA, and RNA quality was then checked on an Agilent 2100 Bioanalyzer. Overall results and qualifications from the work: Blood samples also contained most of the expanded thyroid clonotypes (frequency above 0.001), which suggests that blood repertoires may reflect thyroid immune responses. No statistical method was used to set the sample size in advance, and investigators knew the group allocation. Ophthalmopathy was separated from stable hyperthyroidism by a 13 V-J signature model, with over 85% sensitivity and approximately 81% specificity obtained in cross-validation and 80%/75% obtained in testing. In validation, the model predicted progression to ophthalmopathy a median of approximately 6.3 months before onset, with approximately 70% sensitivity and nearly 75% specificity.

Amplification of TCR beta CDR3 regions was carried out from RNA transcripts. The first round of RT-PCR for the TCR CDR3 was performed with the HTBI primer set and the Qiagen OneStep RT-PCR kit. Libraries were constructed in a second round of multiplex PCR, after which size selection and purification were performed. Sequencing of the libraries was done on an Illumina HiSeq2000 using paired-end 100 bp reads. On the study's bioinformatics: Raw data were processed with SOAPnuke, discarding reads with adapters, uncalled bases, mean Phred below 15, or no exact constant-primer or identifier match. High-quality paired reads were merged using COPE v1.2.5, and each unique nucleotide sequence was defined as a clonotype. MiTCR v1.1 was used to align the clonotypes against IMGT TRBV, TRBD and TRBJ reference segments. Only V-J combinations with frequency above 0.0001, covering about 99% of repertoires, were analysed. A TCS score was defined as the ratio of F50 (clonal expansion) to E x V (chaos), with BLOSUM62-based TCRdist applied between CDR3 peptides within each V-J. Welch's t-statistics and random forest reduced approximately 520 V-J features to 10 to 15, which were used in a naive Bayes classifier (R e1071). The public sequencing data were trimmed at Q25 with fastp and processed into clonotypes with MiXCR by TCRdb, which kept only in-frame beta chains. Under each unique CDR3 protein, matching rows form one entry showing the most common genes and DNA. The V and J calls come from TCRdb's annotation, not from the publication. Here the sample has roughly 99,000 distinct CDR3 sequences; about 17% occur a single time. The top ten clonotypes cover about 40% of the sample.

The CDR3 sequence holds 15 residues, the cysteine and phenylalanine included. Only CDR3 DNA remains: 45 bases, in frame from the first base. The germline V gene (reference sequence) sets CDR1 to SEHNR and CDR2 to FQNEAQ. V was cut back by 5 bases and J by 0 bases, leaving a gap of 13 bases between them. This clonotype was seen many times. Its cognate antigen has yet to be identified. No much larger clone is present one base from it, and per-base qualities are unavailable. The chain couples TRBV7-9 to TRBJ1-1; the D gene remains uncertain. Sequencing used blood. The TCR was taken from a woman aged 45 to 65 with Graves' hyperthyroidism. The CDR3 region: CASSPSNRMNTEAFF. In nucleotide form, the sequence is TGTGCCAGCAGCCCATCGAACCGGATGAACACTGAAGCTTTCTTT. Where the CDR3 stops, the reference TRBV7-9 and TRBJ1-1 genes take over; the full variable domain is DTGVSQNPRHKITKRGQNVTFRCDPISEHNRLYWYRQTLGQGPEFLTYFQNEAQLEKSRLLSDRFSAERPKGSFSTLEIQRTEQGDSAMYLCASSPSNRMNTEAFFGQGTRLTVV.